The sequence of this TCR beta chain was determined in a study of blood T cell repertoires in COVID-19. The overall study: In each case, the material was cDNA or gDNA derived from T cells, B-cell-depleted T cells, or PBMCs.

J was trimmed by 0 bases and V by 6 bases; bases with no gene match: 23. The V gene's germline CDR1 is LNHDA and CDR2 SQIVND (reference sequence). This CDR3 has 20 amino acids. Seattle's enrolled individuals joined amid active infection and were then monitored longitudinally. Original processing notes: It was from reference gene primer amplification that nucleated cell counts were estimated. Profiled with immunoSEQ multiplex PCR; TCRdb holds only in-frame clones, not every one. For V, J and clone size, that table is used; D and trimming come from the DNA. The table has 200,000 to 250,000 clones, roughly 80% seen once.

The gene calls are TRBV19 and TRBJ2-7, with 7 nucleotides matching TRBD2. This TCR came from a woman of 80 years or more with COVID-19, enrolled during active disease. Sequencing used peripheral blood. CDR3 nucleotides: TGTGCCAGTAGCATGCTAGTTAACAGGCGGGAGCAGACGAGCTCCTACGAGCAGTACTTC. The encoded protein is CASSMLVNRREQTSSYEQYF.